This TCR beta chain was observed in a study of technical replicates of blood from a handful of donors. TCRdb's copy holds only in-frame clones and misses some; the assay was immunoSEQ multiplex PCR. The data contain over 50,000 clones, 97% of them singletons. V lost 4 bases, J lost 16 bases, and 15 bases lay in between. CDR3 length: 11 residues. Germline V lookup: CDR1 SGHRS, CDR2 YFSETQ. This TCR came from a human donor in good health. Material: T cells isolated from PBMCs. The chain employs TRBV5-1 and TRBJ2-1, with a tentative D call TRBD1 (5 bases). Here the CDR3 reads CASSKWGLSFF. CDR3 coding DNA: TGCGCCAGCAGCAAGTGGGGCCTTTCATTCTTC.